Below, 9 T cell receptor beta chains from the same sample are listed, as sequenced in a study of blood T cells in healthy people across ages. For the second PCR, which ran for roughly 7 to 11 cycles, a sample-barcoded 5' primer and a J-beta primer mix were used. TCRdb analysed the 5' RACE reads with MiXCR anew, one entry per CDR3 protein. The table includes roughly 800,000 distinct CDR3 sequences, roughly 64% detected once. Material: blood. The receptor set was obtained from a man aged 30 to 39 in good health.

This clonotype turned up a few times. V gene TRBV5-1 combines with J gene TRBJ2-1; D gene ambiguous. Looked up from germline, CDR1 is SGHRS and CDR2 is YFSETQ. The ends were cut back, 0 bases at V and 5 bases at J, with 6 bases in the middle. The length of the CDR3 is 13 residues. CDR3 sequence: CASSLVIDNEQFF. In DNA form, the CDR3 reads TGCGCCAGCAGCTTGGTAATCGACAATGAGCAGTTCTTC.

This chain joins TRBV7-8 and TRBJ2-6; D uncertain. V dropped 6 bases and J dropped 1 base, with 13 bases sitting between them. The CDR3 loop spans 16 amino acids. Germline V lookup: CDR1 SGHVS, CDR2 FQNEAQ. The CDR3 is CASSPLVVSGANVLTF. Here the CDR3 DNA reads TGTGCCAGCAGTCCTCTCGTCGTATCTGGGGCCAACGTCCTGACTTTC.

This chain uses TRBV7-6 with TRBJ2-4; D is tentatively TRBD1 or TRBD2 (5 bases each). The CDR3 spans 15 residues. CDR1 and CDR2 from the germline V gene are SGHVS and FNYEAQ. Trimming shortened V by 5 bases and J by 9 bases, and 20 bases separated the two germline ends. This CDR3 reads CASSPTRGVVGIQYF. CDR3 coding DNA: TGTGCCAGCAGCCCGACGAGGGGCGTTGTAGGCATTCAGTACTTC.

The rearrangement links TRBV7-2 to TRBJ1-6, with D hard to call. Germline V gene data show CDR1 as SGHTA and CDR2 as FQGNSA. This CDR3 is 14 amino acids long. V lost 3 bases and J lost 10, with 13 bases in between. The CDR3 protein is CASSFGAQNSPLHF. In DNA form, the CDR3 reads TGTGCCAGCAGCTTTGGAGCACAGAACTCACCCCTCCACTTT.

The CDR3 bases are TGCAGTGCTAGACTCCGACTAGCGGTCTACAATGAGCAGTTCTTC. Its translation: CSARLRLAVYNEQFF. The chain employs TRBV20-1 and TRBJ2-1, with 9 bases identical to TRBD2. After removal of 2 bases from V and 3 bases from J, the junction contained 5 bases not matched to a gene. This CDR3 is built from 15 residues. Looked up from germline, CDR1 is DFQATT and CDR2 is SNEGSKA (reference sequence).

The chain is built from TRBV13 and TRBJ2-7; 9 nucleotides line up with TRBD1. This CDR3 has 15 residues. Trimming removed 5 bases from V and 2 bases from J; junction bases left unmatched: 7. The V gene's germline CDR1 is PRHDT and CDR2 FYEKMQ (reference sequence). CDR3 in DNA: TGTGCCAGCAGCCTCAGGGGACAGGGAACCTACGAGCAGTACTTC. Translation: CASSLRGQGTYEQYF.

The rearrangement uses TRBV12-3 or TRBV12-4 and TRBJ1-5; TRBD1 is a possible D gene (5 bases). The CDR3 totals 15 residues. Trimming cost V 5 bases and J 3 bases, with 14 bases left between them. CDR3 loop: CASSDRALPNQPQHF. The CDR3 DNA is TGTGCCAGCAGTGACAGAGCTCTTCCCAATCAGCCCCAGCATTTT.

This chain connects TRBV29-1 to TRBJ2-4; a possible D gene is TRBD2 (5 bases). The DNA end favors TRBJ2-5, so the J call may be wrong. This CDR3 is 15 amino acids long. CDR1 is SQVTM and CDR2 is ANQGSEA in the germline V gene. The CDR3 region is CSVAVAARESRTQYF. As DNA, the CDR3 is TGCAGCGTTGCGGTAGCAGCAAGGGAGTCCCGGACCCAGTACTTC.

The chain has TRBV6-6 and TRBJ2-7, with 10 bases identical to TRBD2. V shed 6 bases, J shed 1 base, and the junction held 3 bases outside the gene matches. Germline CDR1 reads MNHNY; CDR2 reads SVGAGI (reference sequence). The CDR3 is 14 residues long. The CDR3 region has the DNA TGTGCCAGCAGGTGGACTAGCGGTTCCTACGAGCAGTACTTC. This gives the protein CASRWTSGSYEQYF.